This passage covers 17 T cell receptor beta chains from one sample sequenced in a study of shared clonotypes between healthy human individuals. Only CD45RO-negative cells positively selected for CCR7 counted as naive CD8 cells, so terminally differentiated effector memory CD45RA+ cells were excluded. TCRdb's copy holds only in-frame clones and misses some; the assay was immunoSEQ multiplex PCR. The sample has approximately 2,200,000 clones, 85% to 95% seen once. Sequencing used naive CD8+ T cells from PBMCs. These TCRs come from a man younger than 35 in good health. Some clones in this sample may be carry-over from other donors' samples.

The gene calls are TRBV5-1 and TRBJ1-3; no reliable D call. Germline loops: CDR1 SGHRS, CDR2 YFSETQ. The CDR3 runs to 16 residues. V was clipped by 4 bases and J by 0 bases, with 14 bases between them. As DNA, the CDR3 is TGCGCCAGCAGCCCATTTGGAGGCAACTCTGGAAACACCATATATTTT. Protein: CASSPFGGNSGNTIYF.

The V call is TRBV7-9, the J call TRBJ1-1, with a weak D call TRBD1 (5 bases). Trimming removed 5 bases at V and 10 bases at J, with 20 bases between. Per the germline V gene, CDR1 is SEHNR and CDR2 is FQNEAQ (reference sequence). The CDR3 is 14 amino acids. CDR3: CASSNLGVSVGAFF. For the CDR3, the DNA is TGTGCCAGCAGCAATCTAGGGGTCTCGGTGGGAGCTTTCTTT.

The rearrangement links TRBV5-8 to TRBJ2-2; TRBD1 matches at 11 bases. The CDR3 is 16 residues long. Germline V CDR1 and CDR2: SGHTS, YDEGEE. Losses at the gene ends were 4 bases for V and 2 bases for J; bases not matched to a gene: 4. The CDR3 reads CASSPRTGGNTGELFF. The CDR3 DNA is TGTGCCAGCAGCCCACGGACAGGGGGCAACACCGGGGAGCTGTTTTTT.

This chain uses TRBV28 with TRBJ2-7; 7 bases map to TRBD1. The J segment lost 5 bases and the V segment lost 6 bases, leaving 10 bases of the junction unmatched. This CDR3 is built from 14 residues. Per the germline V gene, CDR1 is MDHEN and CDR2 is SYDVKM. The CDR3 loop is CASRLQGNHHEQYF. As DNA, the CDR3 is TGTGCCAGCAGACTACAGGGGAATCACCACGAGCAGTACTTC.

This rearrangement joins TRBV27 to TRBJ2-7; no clear D. The V gene lost 6 bases and the J gene lost 5 bases, with 14 bases spanning the gap. CDR1 MNHEY and CDR2 SMNVEV come from the germline V gene (reference sequence). The CDR3 loop spans 13 amino acids. The CDR3: CASRENPWDEQYF. The CDR3 coding sequence is TGTGCCAGCAGAGAAAACCCGTGGGACGAGCAGTACTTC.

V and J are TRBV6-5 and TRBJ2-2, with a tentative D call TRBD1 (6 bases). This CDR3 spans 15 amino acids. Trimming shortened V by 6 bases and J by 0 bases, and 11 bases separated the two germline ends. Germline CDR1 reads MNHEY; CDR2 reads SVGAGI. The CDR3 protein is CASRPGQTNTGELFF. The CDR3 DNA sequence: TGTGCCAGCAGGCCGGGACAAACGAACACCGGGGAGCTGTTTTTT.

The J gene is TRBJ1-2, the V gene TRBV7-9; possible D gene TRBD1, 5 bases. From germline, CDR1 is SEHNR and CDR2 FQNEAQ (reference sequence). Between the trimmed V and J ends, which lost 2 bases and 8 bases, there was a span of 15 bases. This CDR3 contains 14 residues. The CDR3, as DNA: TGTGCCAGCAGCTTACCAGGGAAGAGTGAGGGCTACACCTTC. Its protein is CASSLPGKSEGYTF.

The chain joins TRBV7-6 to TRBJ2-7, with TRBD2 matching 13 bases. Germline CDR1 and CDR2: SGHVS and FNYEAQ. The V segment lost 5 bases and the J segment 7 bases; nucleotides outside the gene matches: 8. The CDR3 contains 15 residues. DNA for the CDR3: TGTGCCAGCAGCCCAGGGACTAGCGGGGTTTTGGAGCAGTACTTC. Protein sequence: CASSPGTSGVLEQYF.

The chain has TRBV4-1 and TRBJ1-1; TRBD1 matches 7 bases. This CDR3 region has 15 residues. J lost 0 bases, V lost 4 bases, and 5 bases had no gene match. From germline, CDR1 is MGHRA and CDR2 YSYEKL. The CDR3 reads CASSRPTGLNTEAFF. In nucleotides, the CDR3 is TGCGCCAGCAGCCGACCGACAGGGTTGAACACTGAAGCTTTCTTT.

The rearrangement uses TRBV4-3 and TRBJ1-1; a weak D match, TRBD1 (5 bases). This CDR3 is 12 amino acids long. V was trimmed by 4 bases and J by 8 bases, leaving 11 bases between them. Germline-derived CDR1 and CDR2 are LGHNA and YSLEER. This CDR3 reads CASSPYGGEAFF. CDR3 DNA sequence: TGCGCCAGCAGCCCCTATGGGGGGGAAGCTTTCTTT.

V gene TRBV15 combines with J gene TRBJ2-1; D gene uncertain. Germline assignment: CDR1 LNHNV and CDR2 YYDKDF (reference sequence). The CDR3 is 14 residues long. V was clipped by 6 bases and J by 10 bases, with 19 bases between them. The CDR3 nucleotides read TGTGCCACCAGAAAGGGTGCCGTGATGGGGGAGCAGTTCTTC. The encoded protein is CATRKGAVMGEQFF.

The chain uses TRBV5-1 and TRBJ2-1; D remains ambiguous. Germline CDR1 reads SGHRS; CDR2 reads YFSETQ. This CDR3 spans 12 amino acids. The germline V and J ends were trimmed by 0 bases and 5 bases, with 3 bases remaining between them. CDR3 DNA: TGCGCCAGCAGCTTGGGACACAATGAGCAGTTCTTC. Translating gives CASSLGHNEQFF.

The V gene is TRBV6-5, the J gene TRBJ2-7, with D possibly TRBD2 on 6 matching bases. The CDR3 consists of 13 residues. V was clipped by 6 bases and J by 6 bases, with 15 bases between them. Germline CDR1 and CDR2: MNHEY and SVGAGI. The CDR3 coding sequence is TGTGCCAGCAGCCCGTCTGAGGGACTCGAGCAGTACTTC. It encodes CASSPSEGLEQYF.

This clone was detected only once. The chain carries TRBV7-8 and TRBJ1-4; D may be TRBD1 (5 bases). With 1 base removed from V and 1 base from J, the gap between germline ends came to 10 bases. The V gene's germline CDR1 is SGHVS and CDR2 FQNEAQ. CDR3 length: 16 amino acids. The CDR3: CASSLGGRGTNEKLFF. CDR3 bases: TGTGCCAGCAGCTTAGGGGGCCGAGGAACTAATGAAAAACTGTTTTTT.

The genes are TRBV15 and TRBJ1-2; 7 nucleotides align to TRBD1. The CDR3 consists of 15 residues. Trimming took 5 bases from V and 4 from J; bases not matched to a gene: 10. Germline assignment: CDR1 LNHNV and CDR2 YYDKDF (reference sequence). The CDR3 DNA follows: TGTGCCACCAGCGAGGGGGCAGGGCTGCGCTATGGCTACACCTTC. Amino acids: CATSEGAGLRYGYTF.

This chain links TRBV5-1 with TRBJ2-7, with 11 bases matching TRBD2. The CDR3 is made up of 15 amino acids. Germline CDR1 is SGHRS and CDR2 is YFSETQ. Trimming took 3 bases from V and 3 from J; bases not matched to a gene: 5. In DNA form, the CDR3 reads TGCGCCAGCAGCTCGACTAGCGGGGAGATCTACGAGCAGTACTTC. Protein product: CASSSTSGEIYEQYF. Variable domain in full (rest from reference TRBV5-1 and TRBJ2-7): KAGVTQTPRYLIKTRGQQVTLSCSPISGHRSVSWYQQTPGQGLQFLFEYFSETQRNKGNFPGRFSGRQFSNSRSEMNVSTLELGDSALYLCASSSTSGEIYEQYFGPGTRLTVT.

This chain links TRBV7-9 with TRBJ1-2; TRBD1 agrees at 10 bases. The trim removed 5 bases at V and 2 bases at J, leaving 5 bases unmatched. The CDR3 spans 15 residues. Germline V lookup: CDR1 SEHNR, CDR2 FQNEAQ (reference sequence). The CDR3 coding sequence is TGTGCCAGCAGCCCCGGACAGGGGGTCAACTATGGCTACACCTTC. As protein: CASSPGQGVNYGYTF.